The entry below gives a single TCR beta chain sequence along with its context. As yet, its antigen is unknown. The identical CDR3 is also encoded by other nucleotide sequences in the sample. With 0 bases removed from V and 1 base from J, the gap between germline ends came to 9 bases. The CDR3 covers 15 residues. Germline V CDR1 and CDR2: SGDLS, YYNGEE. Each of the CD4+ naive, central memory, regulatory and stem cell-like memory populations was sorted via CD45RO/CCR7/CD25/CD127/CD95/CD27. These data belong to a study of beta chain features in type 1 diabetes. Overall study results and limits: Shortening of TCRB CDR3s, moderate but significant, appeared in all four CD4+ subsets of Type 1 diabetes patients. Patients' naive, central memory and Treg TCRB repertoires seemed closer to one another than those of healthy donors.

The whole isolated RNA underwent reverse transcription, so sequencing captured expressed TCRB transcripts. The method was immunoSEQ multiplex PCR; TCRdb's version includes in-frame clones alone and lacks a portion of them. The sample gives about 700,000 clones, about an eighth of which show up once; about 0.02% is in the top ten. The receptor's source is a young man with type 1 diabetes. Input material: naive CD4+ T cells from blood. The rearrangement joins TRBV9 to TRBJ2-3, with D tentatively TRBD2 (5 bases). The CDR3 sequence is CASSVGPGGTDTQYF. For the CDR3, the DNA is TGTGCCAGCAGCGTAGGGCCCGGGGGCACAGATACGCAGTATTTT.